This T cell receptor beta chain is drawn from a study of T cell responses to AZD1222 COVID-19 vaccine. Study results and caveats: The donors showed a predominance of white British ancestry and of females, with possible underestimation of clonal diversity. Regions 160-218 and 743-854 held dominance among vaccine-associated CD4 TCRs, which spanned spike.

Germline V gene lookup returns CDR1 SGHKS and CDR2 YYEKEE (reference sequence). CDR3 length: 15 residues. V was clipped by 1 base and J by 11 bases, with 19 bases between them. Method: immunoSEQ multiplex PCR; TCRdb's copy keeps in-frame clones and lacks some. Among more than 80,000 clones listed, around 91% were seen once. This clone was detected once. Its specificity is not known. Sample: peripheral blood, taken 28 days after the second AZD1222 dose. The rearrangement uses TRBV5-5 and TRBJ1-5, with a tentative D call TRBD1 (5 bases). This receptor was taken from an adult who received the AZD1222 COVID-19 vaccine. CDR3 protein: CASSLSWDPKQTQHF. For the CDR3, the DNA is TGTGCCAGCAGCTTGTCGTGGGACCCAAAGCAGACCCAGCATTTT.